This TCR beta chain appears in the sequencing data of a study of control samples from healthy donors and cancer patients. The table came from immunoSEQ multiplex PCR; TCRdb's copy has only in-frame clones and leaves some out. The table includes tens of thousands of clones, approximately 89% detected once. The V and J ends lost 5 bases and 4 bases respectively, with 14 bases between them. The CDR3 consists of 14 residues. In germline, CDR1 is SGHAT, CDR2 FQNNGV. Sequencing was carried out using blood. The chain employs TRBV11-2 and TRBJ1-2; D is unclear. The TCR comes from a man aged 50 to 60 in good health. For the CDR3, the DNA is TGTGCCAGCAGCCGGGCCGAGAAGAGCTATGGCTACACCTTC. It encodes CASSRAEKSYGYTF.